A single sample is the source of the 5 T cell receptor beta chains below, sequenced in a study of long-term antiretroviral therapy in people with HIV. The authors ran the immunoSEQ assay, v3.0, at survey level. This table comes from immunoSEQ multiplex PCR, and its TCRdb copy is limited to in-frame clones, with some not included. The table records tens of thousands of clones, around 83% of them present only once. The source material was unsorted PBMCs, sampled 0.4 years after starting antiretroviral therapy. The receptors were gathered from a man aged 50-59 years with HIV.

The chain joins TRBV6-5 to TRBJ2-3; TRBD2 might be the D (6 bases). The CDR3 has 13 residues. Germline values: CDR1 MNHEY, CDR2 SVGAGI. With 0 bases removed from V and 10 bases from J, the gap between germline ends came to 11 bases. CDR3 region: CASSYSRGRAQYF. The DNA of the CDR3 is TGTGCCAGCAGTTACTCGCGGGGCCGTGCGCAGTATTTT.

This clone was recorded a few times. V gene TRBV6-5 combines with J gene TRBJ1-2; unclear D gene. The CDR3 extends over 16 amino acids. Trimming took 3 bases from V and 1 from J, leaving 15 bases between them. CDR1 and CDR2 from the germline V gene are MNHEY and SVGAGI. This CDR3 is CASSYRESGDNYGYTF. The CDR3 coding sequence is TGTGCCAGCAGTTATAGGGAAAGTGGGGATAACTATGGCTACACCTTC.

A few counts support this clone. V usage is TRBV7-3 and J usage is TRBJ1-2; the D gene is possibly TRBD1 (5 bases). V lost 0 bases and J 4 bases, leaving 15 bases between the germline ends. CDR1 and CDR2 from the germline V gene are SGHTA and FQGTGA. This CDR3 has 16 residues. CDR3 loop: CASSLTARGEGYGYTF. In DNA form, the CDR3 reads TGTGCCAGCAGCTTAACGGCTAGGGGAGAAGGCTATGGCTACACCTTC. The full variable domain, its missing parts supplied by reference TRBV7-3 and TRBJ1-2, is GAGVSQTPSNKVTEKGKYVELRCDPISGHTALYWYRQSLGQGPEFLIYFQGTGAADDSGLPNDRFFAVRPEGSVSTLKIQRTERGDSAVYLCASSLTARGEGYGYTFGSGTRLTVV.

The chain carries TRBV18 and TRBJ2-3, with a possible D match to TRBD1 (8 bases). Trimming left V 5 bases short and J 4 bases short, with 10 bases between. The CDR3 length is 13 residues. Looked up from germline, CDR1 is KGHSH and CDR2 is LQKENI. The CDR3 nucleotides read TGTGCCAGCTCAACAGGGGGGGCAGATACGCAGTATTTT. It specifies CASSTGGADTQYF.

As DNA, the CDR3 is TGCGCCAGCAGCTTAAGACTGAACACTGAAGCTTTCTTT. It translates to CASSLRLNTEAFF. This chain links TRBV5-1 with TRBJ1-1; D ambiguous. CDR3 length: 13 amino acids. The V end lost 2 bases, the J end lost 0 bases, and 5 bases lay between the germline ends. CDR1 SGHRS and CDR2 YFSETQ come from the germline V gene.